The 24 T cell receptor beta chains given below trace back to one sample, sequenced in a study of blood T cell repertoires in COVID-19. Some clones are missing from TCRdb's copy, which holds only in-frame ones; the method was immunoSEQ multiplex PCR. This sample carries about 220,000 clones, 86% of them seen once, and the ten largest clones take approximately 10%. The material sequenced was peripheral blood. These receptors were collected from a woman between 50 and 59 years old with COVID-19, enrolled during active disease.

The chain recombines TRBV25-1 with TRBJ2-6; no definite D call. The germline V and J ends were trimmed by 8 bases and 1 base, with 6 bases remaining between them. CDR3 length equals 13 residues. CDR1 MGHDK and CDR2 SYGVNS come from the germline V gene. The CDR3 nucleotides read TGTGCCAGCGAGGAATCTGGGGCCAACGTCCTGACTTTC. Protein: CASEESGANVLTF.

The chain couples TRBV2 to TRBJ1-2; TRBD1 aligns across 7 bases. CDR1 is SNHLY, CDR2 FYNNEI, per germline. The CDR3 consists of 11 residues. Trimming at V came to 7 bases and at J to 7 bases, leaving 3 bases not matched to a gene. The CDR3 here is CASKGAGGYTF. The CDR3 DNA reads TGTGCCAGCAAGGGGGCGGGTGGCTACACCTTC.

V and J are TRBV11-2 and TRBJ2-5; 14 nucleotides line up with TRBD2. After removal of 4 bases from V and 0 bases from J, the junction contained 7 bases not matched to a gene. Germline V gives CDR1 SGHAT, CDR2 FQNNGV. The CDR3 length is 18 residues. In DNA form, the CDR3 reads TGTGCCAGCAGCTCGGGACTAGCGGGGGCAGGGTACCAAGAGACCCAGTACTTC. Translation gives CASSSGLAGAGYQETQYF.

The V and J genes are TRBV28 and TRBJ2-3; a weak D match, TRBD2 (5 bases). Germline-derived CDR1 and CDR2 are MDHEN and SYDVKM. V was cut by 2 bases and J by 10 bases, with 16 bases left in between. This CDR3 has 14 amino acids. The CDR3 DNA sequence: TGTGCCAGCAGTTTAGGACTCCTCCGGAGAGCGCAGTATTTT. Amino acids: CASSLGLLRRAQYF. Full variable domain (remainder filled in from reference TRBV28 and TRBJ2-3): DVKVTQSSRYLVKRTGEKVFLECVQDMDHENMFWYRQDPGLGLRLIYFSYDVKMKEKGDIPEGYSVSREKKERFSLILESASTNQTSMYLCASSLGLLRRAQYFGPGTRLTVL.

The chain recombines TRBV15 with TRBJ1-1; 7 bases map to TRBD1. This CDR3 is 13 amino acids long. Per the germline V gene, CDR1 is LNHNV and CDR2 is YYDKDF (reference sequence). With V trimmed by 5 bases and J by 7 bases, 7 bases remained unmatched. CDR3 nucleotides: TGTGCCACCAGCCCCTCGACAGGGTTTGAAGCTTTCTTT. It translates to CATSPSTGFEAFF.

This clone came up a few times. The V gene is TRBV19, the J gene TRBJ1-6, with 8 bases lining up with TRBD1. The CDR3 is 13 amino acids. V gave up 10 bases and J gave up 6 bases; unmatched junction bases: 5. Germline V gene lookup returns CDR1 LNHDA and CDR2 SQIVND (reference sequence). This chain's CDR3 is CATGDRSNSPLHF. DNA for the CDR3: TGTGCCACCGGGGACAGGTCTAATTCACCCCTCCACTTT.

The chain employs TRBV5-4 and TRBJ2-2; no reliable D call. V shed 7 bases and J shed 0 bases, with 13 bases lying between them. This CDR3 region has 15 residues. CDR1 and CDR2 from the germline V gene are SGHNT and YYREEE (reference sequence). The CDR3 protein is CASGPRLANTGELFF. The CDR3 DNA reads as TGTGCCAGCGGCCCCCGCCTAGCGAACACCGGGGAGCTGTTTTTT.

The chain combines TRBV29-1 with TRBJ1-5; unclear D gene. Germline assignment: CDR1 SQVTM and CDR2 ANQGSEA. Trimming took 6 bases from V and 4 from J, leaving 13 bases between them. The CDR3 runs to 13 residues. CDR3 nucleotides: TGCAGCGTGGCGGGAGGTAGTAATCAGCCCCAGCATTTT. The encoded protein is CSVAGGSNQPQHF.

The V gene is TRBV6-2 or TRBV6-3, the J gene TRBJ2-7; TRBD1 might be the D (5 bases). Germline-derived CDR1 and CDR2 are MNHEY and SVGEGT. The ends were cut back, 2 bases at V and 4 bases at J, with 15 bases in the middle. CDR3 length: 15 amino acids. CDR3 DNA sequence: TGTGCCAGCAGTTACACCCAGGGAAGACGGTACGAGCAGTACTTC. This codes for CASSYTQGRRYEQYF.

This clone was seen a single time. The rearrangement joins TRBV30 to TRBJ1-4; a possible D gene is TRBD1 (5 bases). The germline V gene encodes CDR1 GTSNPN and CDR2 SVGIG (reference sequence). The CDR3 length is 16 residues. The ends were cut back, 2 bases at V and 4 bases at J, with 17 bases in the middle. The CDR3 is CAWSIGFDRYNEKLFF. CDR3 in DNA: TGTGCCTGGAGTATCGGTTTCGACAGATATAATGAAAAACTGTTTTTT.

The chain joins TRBV7-9 to TRBJ2-2; D is perhaps TRBD1 (6 bases). Germline CDR1 is SEHNR and CDR2 is FQNEAQ (reference sequence). Trimming cost V 6 bases and J 3 bases, with 23 bases left between them. The CDR3 has 18 residues. Here the CDR3 DNA reads TGTGCCAGCAGGCACCAGGGGTGGGCCAGGGCCCACACCGGGGAGCTGTTTTTT. Translation gives CASRHQGWARAHTGELFF.

CDR3 loop: CASSVYRTGGTEAFF. The DNA for the CDR3 is TGTGCCAGTAGTGTCTACAGGACAGGGGGCACTGAAGCTTTCTTT. The chain has TRBV19 and TRBJ1-1; 10 bases agree with TRBD1. The germline gives CDR1 LNHDA, CDR2 SQIVND (reference sequence). V was pared by 5 bases and J by 4 bases, with 7 bases of the junction left unmatched. The CDR3 loop spans 15 amino acids.

This clone occurred once. The chain employs TRBV5-1 and TRBJ2-3; D is possibly TRBD2 (5 bases). With 0 bases removed from V and 3 bases from J, the gap between germline ends came to 14 bases. The CDR3 covers 16 residues. The germline CDR1 and CDR2 sequences are SGHRS and YFSETQ. DNA for the CDR3: TGCGCCAGCAGCTTGGTGGGCAGAGGGCAGACAGATACGCAGTATTTT. This gives the protein CASSLVGRGQTDTQYF.

This sequence joins TRBV19 and TRBJ2-3; weak D call: TRBD2 (6 bases). V dropped 8 bases and J dropped 3 bases, with 12 bases sitting between them. This CDR3 has 13 amino acids. The germline V gene has CDR1 LNHDA and CDR2 SQIVND (reference sequence). The CDR3 nucleotides are TGTGCCAGTTCGGGCGGGGTAACAGATACGCAGTATTTT. Translating gives CASSGGVTDTQYF.

V gene TRBV6-4 combines with J gene TRBJ2-1, with 12 nucleotides matching TRBD2. J lost 4 bases, V lost 7 bases, and 5 bases had no gene match. This CDR3 spans 15 amino acids. Germline lookup yields CDR1 MRHNA and CDR2 SNTAGT. The CDR3 protein is CASTRTSGAYNEQFF. The CDR3 DNA follows: TGTGCCAGCACCAGGACTAGCGGGGCTTACAATGAGCAGTTCTTC.

The rearrangement joins TRBV10-3 to TRBJ2-2; 9 bases match TRBD1. Germline V gene lookup returns CDR1 ENHRY and CDR2 SYGVKD. The CDR3 is 15 residues long. The junction had 7 bases not matched to a gene; V was cut back by 6 bases and J by 5 bases. This CDR3 is CAIRATGGRTGELFF. CDR3 bases: TGTGCCATCAGAGCTACAGGGGGCAGAACCGGGGAGCTGTTTTTT.

The chain uses TRBV12-5 and TRBJ1-5, with D unclear. V lost 0 bases, J lost 5 bases, and 14 bases lay in between. Germline assignment: CDR1 LGHNT and CDR2 FRNRAP. The CDR3 spans 16 residues. DNA of the CDR3: TGTGCTAGTGGTTTGGTACTAGGACCGGCTTATCAGCCCCAGCATTTT. Its protein product is CASGLVLGPAYQPQHF.

This clone was observed a few times. The V and J genes are TRBV3-1 (or the pseudogene TRBV3-2) and TRBJ1-1; D call uncertain. Germline V CDR1 and CDR2: LGHDT, YNNKEL (reference sequence). The CDR3 spans 15 residues. Trimming removed 1 base at V and 1 base at J, with 10 bases between. In DNA form, the CDR3 reads TGTGCCAGCAGCCAAGGGCGGGTTTCGAACACTGAAGCTTTCTTT. This gives the protein CASSQGRVSNTEAFF.

This chain joins TRBV6-5 and TRBJ2-2; no reliable D call. Germline loops: CDR1 MNHEY, CDR2 SVGAGI. This CDR3 spans 13 amino acids. V gave up 0 bases and J gave up 4 bases, with 3 bases separating them. Here the CDR3 reads CASSYSATGELFF. CDR3 in DNA: TGTGCCAGCAGTTACTCGGCCACCGGGGAGCTGTTTTTT.

This sequence joins TRBV5-5 and TRBJ2-4; a possible D gene is TRBD2 (6 bases). V was shortened by 3 bases and J by 0 bases, with 13 bases between the two germline ends. The germline V gene encodes CDR1 SGHKS and CDR2 YYEKEE (reference sequence). The CDR3 sequence is 16 residues long. The CDR3 coding sequence is TGTGCCAGCAGCTCGACTAGTGCTCTAGCCAAAAACATTCAGTACTTC. It specifies CASSSTSALAKNIQYF.

The J gene is TRBJ2-7, the V gene TRBV19, with 7 bases aligning to TRBD1. From germline, CDR1 is LNHDA and CDR2 SQIVND (reference sequence). The CDR3 runs 13 residues. The V and J ends lost 10 bases and 5 bases, in that order; junction bases with no gene match: 11. CDR3 protein: CANEGIRGNEQYF. For the CDR3, the DNA is TGTGCCAATGAAGGGATCAGGGGGAACGAGCAGTACTTC.

The chain is built from TRBV19 and TRBJ1-4; D is possibly TRBD1 (5 bases). The length of the CDR3 is 15 residues. CDR1 is LNHDA and CDR2 is SQIVND in the germline V gene (reference sequence). V lost 5 bases, J lost 10 bases, and 20 bases lay in between. The CDR3 DNA sequence: TGTGCCAGTAGTTCTGGGGCGGGGCCCAGCGTAAAACTGTTTTTT. Translated, it gives CASSSGAGPSVKLFF.

J is TRBJ2-2 and V is TRBV6-6, with a possible D match to TRBD2 (6 bases). Germline CDR1 reads MNHNY; CDR2 reads SVGAGI (reference sequence). The length of the CDR3 is 13 residues. V was shortened by 2 bases and J by 6 bases, with 7 bases between the two germline ends. CDR3 DNA sequence: TGTGCCAGCAGTTACGGGGAGGCCGGGGAGCTGTTTTTT. Amino acids: CASSYGEAGELFF.

The chain has TRBV9 and TRBJ1-1, with D possibly TRBD1 on 5 matching bases. V dropped 3 bases and J dropped 3 bases, with 9 bases sitting between them. This CDR3 region has 13 residues. CDR1 is SGDLS, CDR2 YYNGEE, per germline. CDR3 DNA sequence: TGTGCCAGCAGCGCAGGGCCCCACACTGAAGCTTTCTTT. Its protein is CASSAGPHTEAFF. Full variable domain (remainder filled in from reference TRBV9 and TRBJ1-1): DSGVTQTPKHLITATGQRVTLRCSPRSGDLSVYWYQQSLDQGLQFLIQYYNGEERAKGNILERFSAQQFPDLHSELNLSSLELGDSALYFCASSAGPHTEAFFGQGTRLTVV.